Sequencing of this TCR beta chain was carried out in a study of T-cell memory formation after mild COVID-19. Notes on the study in general: Clones that contracted clustered mainly in CM and EM if CD4+ and in EMRA if CD8+. The SARS-CoV-2 specificity of second-wave clones reaching peak at day 37 remained unverified. That cross-reactive memory joined was suggested by some responding clones appearing in pre-infection memory.

Regarding this clonotype: The antigen is unknown.

TCRdb ran MiXCR on the 5' RACE reads and lists one entry per CDR3 protein. The sample comprises fewer than 700,000 distinct CDR3 sequences, roughly 18% of which are singletons, and 9.5% to 15% rests with the top ten. Looked up from germline, CDR1 is MNHEY and CDR2 is SVGEGT. Trimming stripped 2 bases from V and 2 bases from J, with 5 bases between. The CDR3 consists of 13 residues. The V and J genes are TRBV6-2 or TRBV6-3 and TRBJ2-3; D uncertain. The specimen was PBMCs or a T cell subset sorted from them (not recorded which). This receptor was taken from an adult woman who had mild COVID-19 (a few samples of this study predate the infection). Cell type and time point are not known. As DNA, the CDR3 is TGTGCCAGCAGTTACCGACTCACAGATACGCAGTATTTT. Translation: CASSYRLTDTQYF.